The TCR beta chain described here comes from a study of blood T cell repertoires in COVID-19. Per the germline V gene, CDR1 is DFQATT and CDR2 is SNEGSKA (reference sequence). V was clipped by 3 bases and J by 9 bases, with 18 bases between them. The CDR3 loop spans 14 amino acids. Authors' methods: Amplification of reference gene primers was used by the study to estimate nucleated cell counts. Data came from immunoSEQ multiplex PCR; TCRdb stores just in-frame clones and leaves some out. The V and J calls and clone size come from that table; D and trimming were worked out from the DNA. The sample records under 500,000 clones, around 89% being singletons.

The TCR comes from a woman aged 25-40 years with acute or convalescent COVID-19. Sequenced: peripheral blood. V and J are TRBV20-1 and TRBJ2-4; tentatively, D is TRBD2 (6 bases). The CDR3 here is CSASGITSRGIQYF. The CDR3 DNA sequence: TGCAGTGCTAGTGGGATCACTAGCCGGGGCATTCAGTACTTC.